A single sample gave rise to the 20 T cell receptor beta chains below, sequenced in a study of T cells in localized non-small cell lung cancer. TCRdb keeps only in-frame clones here, not all; method: immunoSEQ multiplex PCR. The sample has tens of thousands of clones; approximately 87% are singletons. The specimen was PBMCs, collected before any cancer treatment. Receptors originate from a man aged 40 to 70 with stage II squamous cell lung carcinoma.

The chain combines TRBV25-1 with TRBJ2-1; 7 bases match TRBD1. The J segment lost 13 bases and the V segment lost 2 bases, leaving 5 bases of the junction unmatched. The CDR3 is 12 residues long. Germline CDR1 and CDR2: MGHDK and SYGVNS. This CDR3 is CASSEKGAAQFF. CDR3 nucleotide sequence: TGTGCCAGCAGTGAAAAGGGGGCGGCTCAGTTCTTC.

The V gene is TRBV11-3, the J gene TRBJ2-5; 7 bases align to TRBD2. Per germline, CDR1 SGHNT and CDR2 YENEEA. The CDR3 sequence is 15 residues long. The ends lost 4 bases at V and 5 bases at J; junction bases unmatched: 10. The CDR3 reads CASSSYVGGDETQYF. The CDR3 bases are TGTGCCAGCAGCTCCTACGTGGGGGGGGATGAGACCCAGTACTTC.

The chain carries TRBV19 and TRBJ1-2, with unresolved D. V lost 5 bases, J lost 1 base, and 14 bases lay in between. This CDR3 spans 15 amino acids. Germline values: CDR1 LNHDA, CDR2 SQIVND (reference sequence). As DNA, the CDR3 is TGTGCCAGTAGTCCTGCTATAACAGTTAACTATGGCTACACCTTC. Its protein product is CASSPAITVNYGYTF.

The gene calls are TRBV2 and TRBJ1-1; D is undetermined. The CDR3 covers 13 residues. Between the trimmed V and J ends, which lost 5 bases and 1 base, there was a span of 8 bases. Per germline, CDR1 SNHLY and CDR2 FYNNEI. CDR3 in DNA: TGTGCCAGCAGTCCGACTCGGAACACTGAAGCTTTCTTT. Residues: CASSPTRNTEAFF.

The genes are TRBV28 and TRBJ2-2, with 7 bases identical to TRBD1. V dropped 7 bases and J dropped 4; count of bases not matched to a gene: 9. CDR1 and CDR2 from the germline V gene are MDHEN and SYDVKM. The CDR3 runs 15 residues. The DNA of the CDR3 is TGTGCCAGCATTCAGCCACAGGGGAGCACCGGGGAGCTGTTTTTT. This codes for CASIQPQGSTGELFF.

The chain has TRBV2 and TRBJ1-5, with 11 bases fitting TRBD1. CDR1 is SNHLY, CDR2 FYNNEI, per germline. The CDR3 contains 15 residues. The V and J ends lost 5 bases and 7 bases, in that order; junction bases with no gene match: 7. CDR3 sequence (DNA): TGTGCCAGCAGTTCGGACAGGGGGCAAGGCCAGCCCCAGCATTTT. Amino acid sequence: CASSSDRGQGQPQHF.

The genes are TRBV7-2 and TRBJ2-1; D is uncertain. This CDR3 contains 14 residues. The V and J ends lost 0 bases and 0 bases respectively, with 3 bases between them. Germline CDR1 reads SGHTA; CDR2 reads FQGNSA. This CDR3 reads CASSLATSYNEQFF. DNA for the CDR3: TGTGCCAGCAGCTTAGCCACCTCCTACAATGAGCAGTTCTTC.

The rearrangement joins TRBV5-1 to TRBJ2-1; unclear D gene. From germline, CDR1 is SGHRS and CDR2 YFSETQ. Trimming left V 3 bases short and J 3 bases short, with 10 bases between. This CDR3 has 14 amino acids. CDR3 in amino acids: CASSSSLDYNEQFF. DNA of the CDR3: TGCGCCAGCAGCTCTTCACTGGACTACAATGAGCAGTTCTTC.

The genes are TRBV30 and TRBJ1-2; TRBD1 aligns across 7 bases. In germline, CDR1 is GTSNPN, CDR2 SVGIG (reference sequence). The CDR3 runs 13 residues. Unmatched junction bases numbered 3, after V lost 3 bases and J lost 2 bases. This CDR3 is CAWRTGLNYGYTF. CDR3 DNA sequence: TGTGCCTGGAGGACAGGGCTGAACTATGGCTACACCTTC. Based on the CDR3 plus reference TRBV30 and TRBJ1-2, the full variable domain is SQTIHQWPATLVQPVGSPLSLECTVEGTSNPNLYWYRQAAGRGLQLLFYSVGIGQISSEVPQNLSASRPQDRQFILSSKKLLLSDSGFYLCAWRTGLNYGYTFGSGTRLTVV.

The chain couples TRBV18 to TRBJ1-4; no firm D call. CDR1 is KGHSH, CDR2 LQKENI, per germline. V lost 0 bases, J lost 7 bases, and 6 bases lay in between. The CDR3 consists of 13 residues. CDR3 residues: CASSPPQSEKLFF. In DNA form, the CDR3 reads TGTGCCAGCTCACCACCTCAGTCTGAAAAACTGTTTTTT.

The V gene is TRBV18, the J gene TRBJ2-1; 7 nucleotides agree with TRBD2. V shed 5 bases and J 4 bases; nucleotides not matched to a gene: 11. Germline V gene lookup returns CDR1 KGHSH and CDR2 LQKENI. The CDR3 is made up of 16 amino acids. CDR3 sequence reads: CASSAPREEVYNEQFF. DNA of the CDR3: TGTGCCAGCTCAGCTCCACGGGAGGAGGTGTACAATGAGCAGTTCTTC.

CDR3 DNA: TGTGCCAGCAGTGAAGTTGGGGGGTCTAATGAAAAACTGTTTTTT. The encoded protein is CASSEVGGSNEKLFF. This chain joins TRBV6-1 and TRBJ1-4; D might be TRBD1 (5 bases). The CDR3 has 15 amino acids. V lost 1 base to trimming and J lost 3 bases, with 9 bases between them. Germline V CDR1 and CDR2: MNHNS, SASEGT.

The V gene is TRBV5-6, the J gene TRBJ1-2; no reliable D call. Germline CDR1 is SGHDT and CDR2 is YYEEEE. With 7 bases removed from V and 1 base from J, the gap between germline ends came to 8 bases. There are 12 residues in the CDR3. The CDR3 region is CASSRSNYGYTF. CDR3 in DNA: TGTGCCAGCTCCAGGAGTAACTATGGCTACACCTTC.

CDR3 in amino acids: CATSGGVDTGELFF. CDR3 DNA sequence: TGTGCCACCTCAGGGGGCGTGGACACCGGGGAGCTGTTTTTT. The chain links TRBV10-3 to TRBJ2-2; 8 bases line up with TRBD1. In germline, CDR1 is ENHRY, CDR2 SYGVKD. The trim removed 10 bases at V and 3 bases at J, leaving 7 bases unmatched. This CDR3 spans 14 amino acids.

This chain joins TRBV6-6 and TRBJ2-5; 7 nucleotides match TRBD1. Germline CDR1 reads MNHNY; CDR2 reads SVGAGI (reference sequence). The CDR3 loop spans 15 amino acids. J was trimmed by 2 bases and V by 0 bases; bases with no gene match: 3. The CDR3 is CASSYSNRGQETQYF. The CDR3 nucleotides are TGTGCCAGCAGTTACTCGAACAGGGGACAAGAGACCCAGTACTTC.

Points on this clone: The junction departs from the called germline gene at one end, perhaps through a read error. The chain joins TRBV11-2 to TRBJ2-2, with 9 bases matching TRBD2. Germline loops: CDR1 SGHAT, CDR2 FQNNGV. This CDR3 spans 14 amino acids. CDR3 sequence reads: CASRLAGDTGELFF. DNA of the CDR3: TGTGCCAGCAGATTAGCGGGGGACACCGGGGAGCTGTTTTTT.

V usage is TRBV7-8 and J usage is TRBJ1-1, with D possibly matching TRBD1 (5 bases). CDR1 is SGHVS, CDR2 FQNEAQ, per germline. This CDR3 has 15 amino acids. With 4 bases removed from V and 2 bases from J, the gap between germline ends came to 14 bases. The CDR3 reads CASSYNLGGNTEAFF. CDR3 nucleotide sequence: TGTGCCAGCAGCTATAACCTGGGGGGAAACACTGAAGCTTTCTTT.

V usage is TRBV5-1 and J usage is TRBJ1-3, with D perhaps matching TRBD1 (6 bases). Germline CDR1 SGHRS, CDR2 YFSETQ. The CDR3 runs to 14 residues. Trimming shortened V by 6 bases and J by 6 bases, and 16 bases separated the two germline ends. DNA of the CDR3: TGCGCCAGCACCTCTGGAGGGGGTGAAAACACCATATATTTT. This gives the protein CASTSGGGENTIYF. The full variable domain, completed using reference TRBV5-1 and TRBJ1-3, is KAGVTQTPRYLIKTRGQQVTLSCSPISGHRSVSWYQQTPGQGLQFLFEYFSETQRNKGNFPGRFSGRQFSNSRSEMNVSTLELGDSALYLCASTSGGGENTIYFGEGSWLTVV.

The J gene is TRBJ1-5, the V gene TRBV30; the D gene is possibly TRBD1 (6 bases). Germline CDR1 GTSNPN, CDR2 SVGIG (reference sequence). The V and J ends lost 3 bases and 7 bases respectively, with 19 bases between them. The length of the CDR3 is 15 residues. The CDR3 DNA is TGTGCCTGGAGCCCCAAGGGGGGGGCAGGGCAGCCCCAGCATTTT. Translating it yields CAWSPKGGAGQPQHF.

The CDR3 is CAWSPTPDTEAFF. The CDR3 nucleotides read TGTGCCTGGAGCCCCACACCTGACACTGAAGCTTTCTTT. The V gene is TRBV30, the J gene TRBJ1-1; D gene unclear. This CDR3 contains 13 residues. CDR1 is GTSNPN and CDR2 is SVGIG in the germline V gene (reference sequence). The V end lost 3 bases, the J end lost 3 bases, and 11 bases lay between the germline ends.